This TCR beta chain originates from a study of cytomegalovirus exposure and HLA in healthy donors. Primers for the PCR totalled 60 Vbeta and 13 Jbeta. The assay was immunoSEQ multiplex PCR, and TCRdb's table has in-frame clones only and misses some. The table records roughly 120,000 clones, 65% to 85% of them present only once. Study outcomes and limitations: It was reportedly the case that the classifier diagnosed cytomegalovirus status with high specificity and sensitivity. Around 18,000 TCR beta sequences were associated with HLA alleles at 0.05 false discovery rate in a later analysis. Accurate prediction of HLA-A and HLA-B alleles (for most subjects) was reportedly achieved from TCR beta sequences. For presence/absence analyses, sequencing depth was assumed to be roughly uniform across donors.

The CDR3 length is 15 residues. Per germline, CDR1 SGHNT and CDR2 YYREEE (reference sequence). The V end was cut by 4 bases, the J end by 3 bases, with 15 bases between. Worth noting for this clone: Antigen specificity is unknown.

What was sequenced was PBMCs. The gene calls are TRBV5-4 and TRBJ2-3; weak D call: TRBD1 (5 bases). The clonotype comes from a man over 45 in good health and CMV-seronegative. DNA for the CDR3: TGTGCCAGCAGCCTATGGACATCGGCGACAGATACGCAGTATTTT. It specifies CASSLWTSATDTQYF.